Shown below are 14 T cell receptor beta chains from a single sample sequenced in a study of T cells in Graves' hyperthyroidism and ophthalmopathy. RNA transcripts gave rise to amplified TCR beta CDR3 regions. First-round RT-PCR targeting the TCR CDR3 was performed with the HTBI primer set. TCRdb called the multiplex PCR reads again in MiXCR, with one record for every CDR3 protein. Of 280,000 or so distinct CDR3 sequences in the sample, roughly 15% were seen once. The sample was blood. The receptor set was obtained from a woman between 50 and 59 years old with Graves' hyperthyroidism that later progressed to Graves' ophthalmopathy.

The chain recombines TRBV20-1 with TRBJ2-1, with 10 bases aligning to TRBD2. This CDR3 has 14 amino acids. Germline assignment: CDR1 DFQATT and CDR2 SNEGSKA (reference sequence). V was pared by 8 bases and J by 4 bases, with 8 bases of the junction left unmatched. This chain's CDR3 is CSLRAGGVYNEQFF. CDR3 coding DNA: TGCAGTCTTCGAGCGGGAGGGGTATACAATGAGCAGTTCTTC.

This clonotype came up a few times. The J gene is TRBJ2-1, the V gene TRBV5-1, with a weak D call TRBD2 (6 bases). The CDR3 covers 15 residues. Germline lookup yields CDR1 SGHRS and CDR2 YFSETQ. V lost 4 bases to trimming and J lost 0 bases, with 11 bases between them. The CDR3 DNA reads TGCGCCAGCAGCCCCCGGACTACCTCCTACAATGAGCAGTTCTTC. Protein: CASSPRTTSYNEQFF.

Concerning this clonotype: A much bigger clone sits one base away, suggesting this may be a read error. The J gene is TRBJ1-2, the V gene TRBV12-3 or TRBV12-4, with TRBD1 matching 8 bases. CDR3 length: 15 residues. CDR3 in DNA: TGTGCCAGCAGCCCACAGGGGGGACTAGGGCATGGCTACGCCTTC. It codes for CASSPQGGLGHGYAF.

This clonotype was seen at least ten times. The gene calls are TRBV20-1 and TRBJ2-1; TRBD2 aligns across 16 bases. With 0 bases clipped from V and 8 bases from J, the junction kept 4 bases outside the gene matches. This CDR3 comprises 16 residues. In germline, CDR1 is DFQATT, CDR2 SNEGSKA (reference sequence). CDR3 bases: TGCAGTGCTAGAGACGGGACTAGCGGGAGGGTAGATGAGCAGTTCTTC. It codes for CSARDGTSGRVDEQFF.

At least ten counts were recorded for this clonotype. The gene calls are TRBV18 and TRBJ1-4; D not resolved. V was shortened by 5 bases and J by 4 bases, with 14 bases between the two germline ends. Per germline, CDR1 KGHSH and CDR2 LQKENI. The CDR3 runs to 15 residues. The chain's CDR3 is CASSSLRGNNEKLFF. CDR3 sequence (DNA): TGTGCCAGCTCATCCCTCCGGGGAAATAATGAAAAACTGTTTTTT.

The chain uses TRBV15 and TRBJ2-1, with D uncertain. This CDR3 region has 13 residues. V was cut by 4 bases and J by 4 bases, with 8 bases left in between. Germline values: CDR1 LNHNV, CDR2 YYDKDF (reference sequence). The CDR3 DNA reads as TGTGCCACCAGCACTTCTCCGTACAATGAGCAGTTCTTC. It specifies CATSTSPYNEQFF.

V gene TRBV18 combines with J gene TRBJ1-3; TRBD1 agrees at 8 bases. The CDR3 consists of 17 residues. V was clipped by 4 bases and J by 4 bases; unmatched bases: 12. Germline CDR1 KGHSH, CDR2 LQKENI. The CDR3 is CASSQTGQGTSGNTIYF. The CDR3 nucleotides are TGTGCCAGCTCACAAACAGGACAGGGAACCTCCGGAAACACCATATATTTT.

The sample holds many counts of this clonotype. The gene calls are TRBV28 and TRBJ1-5, with D hard to call. The CDR3 is made up of 16 amino acids. Germline CDR1 reads MDHEN; CDR2 reads SYDVKM. V lost 6 bases to trimming and J lost 1 base, with 16 bases between them. The CDR3 reads CASSPRSAESNQPQHF. The CDR3 nucleotides read TGTGCCAGCAGCCCTAGGTCGGCAGAGAGCAATCAGCCCCAGCATTTT.

This clonotype was seen at least ten times. This chain links TRBV5-1 with TRBJ2-2; 11 bases map to TRBD2. The CDR3 has 17 residues. Germline V gene lookup returns CDR1 SGHRS and CDR2 YFSETQ. Trimming cost V 4 bases and J 4 bases; bases outside gene matches: 9. CDR3 residues: CASSPPSGTSGTGELFF. DNA of the CDR3: TGCGCCAGCAGCCCCCCCTCCGGGACTAGCGGCACCGGGGAGCTGTTTTTT.

This chain connects TRBV5-4 to TRBJ2-1, with a tentative D call TRBD2 (6 bases). Per germline, CDR1 SGHNT and CDR2 YYREEE (reference sequence). The germline V and J ends were trimmed by 0 bases and 5 bases, with 18 bases remaining between them. This CDR3 has 17 amino acids. The CDR3, as DNA: TGTGCCAGCAGCTTGGACGGGACTTCAAAATTTAACAATGAGCAGTTCTTC. Amino acid sequence: CASSLDGTSKFNNEQFF.

The table lists this clonotype with many counts. J is TRBJ2-3 and V is TRBV11-3, with a weak D call TRBD2 (5 bases). The CDR3 is 12 residues long. Germline assignment: CDR1 SGHNT and CDR2 YENEEA. The V and J ends lost 5 bases and 14 bases respectively, with 17 bases between them. This chain's CDR3 is CASSQEGNIPYF. DNA for the CDR3: TGTGCCAGCAGCCAAGAGGGCAATATTCCGTATTTT. Looking up the rest from reference TRBV11-3 and TRBJ2-3 gives the full variable domain: EAGVVQSPRYKIIEKKQPVAFWCNPISGHNTLYWYLQNLGQGPELLIRYENEEAVDDSQLPKDRFSAERLKGVDSTLKIQPAELGDSAVYLCASSQEGNIPYFGPGTRLTVL.

This clonotype was counted only a few times. V is TRBV3-1 and J is TRBJ2-1; D might be TRBD2 (6 bases). Germline CDR1 and CDR2: LGHDT and YNNKEL (reference sequence). The CDR3 has 17 amino acids. The germline V and J ends were trimmed by 0 bases and 4 bases, with 16 bases remaining between them. Here the CDR3 reads CASSQDGGLRLYNEQFF. The CDR3 bases are TGTGCCAGCAGCCAAGATGGGGGACTCCGCTTATACAATGAGCAGTTCTTC.

Ten or more counts support this clonotype. This rearrangement joins TRBV12-3 or TRBV12-4 to TRBJ2-7; no firm D call. The CDR3 extends over 13 amino acids. The germline V and J ends were trimmed by 4 bases and 3 bases, with 10 bases remaining between them. The CDR3: CASSSTWDYEQYF. The CDR3 DNA follows: TGTGCCAGCAGTTCGACCTGGGACTACGAGCAGTACTTC.

This clonotype was seen ten or more times. This chain uses TRBV20-1 with TRBJ1-1, with no clear D. Looked up from germline, CDR1 is DFQATT and CDR2 is SNEGSKA (reference sequence). V was pared by 4 bases and J by 1 base, with 13 bases between. CDR3 length: 14 amino acids. The CDR3 bases are TGCAGTGCTAATTCCCCCCCGGGGAACACTGAAGCTTTCTTT. It encodes CSANSPPGNTEAFF.